A selection of T cell receptor beta chains follows, all from one sample in a study of cytomegalovirus exposure and HLA in healthy donors. TCRdb's copy holds only in-frame clones and misses some; the assay was immunoSEQ multiplex PCR. The profile shows more than 150,000 clones, about 81% of them singletons. The sequencing input was PBMCs. These receptors originate from a man aged 40-49 years in good health and CMV-seronegative. Each CDR3 is given with its conserved first and last residue. The order of the fields is D gene, V gene, J gene, clone size, CDR3 length, CDR3 protein, CDR3 DNA. A D gene is named only where the DNA matches it firmly. Clone size appears in some rows only: once, few, many, or a class for an expanded clone.

>NA|TRBV7-2|TRBJ2-1|NA|13
CASSVRGGDEQFF
TGTGCCAGCAGTGTACGTGGAGGTGATGAGCAGTTCTTC
>NA|TRBV11-3|TRBJ1-1|NA|13
CASSFSVQTEAFF
TGTGCCAGCAGCTTTTCAGTCCAAACTGAAGCTTTCTTT
>NA|TRBV7-2|TRBJ2-7|NA|15
CASSLVRRGDYEQYF
TGTGCCAGCAGCTTAGTACGCAGGGGGGACTACGAGCAGTACTTC
>TRBD1|TRBV28|TRBJ2-7|NA|15
CASRSAGTANYEQYF
TGTGCCAGCCGATCCGCCGGGACAGCCAACTACGAGCAGTACTTC
>NA|TRBV5-1|TRBJ2-1|NA|15
CASSLVAGPYNEQFF
TGCGCCAGCAGCTTGGTGGCGGGACCTTACAATGAGCAGTTCTTC
>TRBD2|TRBV25-1|TRBJ2-1|NA|17
CASSAAPTSATYNEQFF
TGTGCCAGCAGTGCCGCCCCGACTAGCGCAACCTACAATGAGCAGTTCTTC
>NA|TRBV30|TRBJ1-2|NA|12
CAWSVQRVGYTF
TGTGCCTGGAGTGTGCAGAGGGTTGGCTACACCTTC
>TRBD2|TRBV7-2|TRBJ2-5|few|17
CASSRGAGGLAQETQYF
TGTGCCAGCAGCCGTGGCGCCGGGGGACTAGCCCAAGAGACCCAGTACTTC
>NA|TRBV7-8|TRBJ1-2|NA|13
CASSLATGYGYTF
TGTGCCAGCAGCTTAGCGACAGGATATGGCTACACCTTC
>NA|TRBV11-2|TRBJ1-1|NA|12
CASGRTNTEAFF
TGTGCCAGCGGGAGGACTAACACTGAAGCTTTCTTT
>TRBD2|TRBV18|TRBJ2-2|NA|17
CASSRLAGDTRSGELFF
TGTGCCAGCTCGCGACTAGCGGGAGATACACGAAGCGGGGAGCTGTTTTTT
>TRBD1|TRBV7-9|TRBJ2-7|few|19
CASSSLGDRETREPYEQYF
TGTGCCAGCAGCTCCCTGGGGGACAGGGAGACCCGAGAGCCCTACGAGCAGTACTTC
>NA|TRBV30|TRBJ1-2|NA|16
CAWRVPGAAYFYGYTF
TGTGCCTGGAGAGTTCCAGGCGCCGCTTACTTCTATGGCTACACCTTC
>TRBD1|TRBV27|TRBJ1-2|NA|15
CASSLSAGGSRGYTF
TGTGCCAGCAGTTTAAGCGCAGGGGGCTCGCGGGGCTACACCTTC
>NA|TRBV4-2|TRBJ2-5|few|16
CASSQVLASEIATQYF
TGTGCCAGCAGCCAAGTCTTAGCTAGCGAAATTGCGACCCAGTACTTC
>TRBD2|TRBV5-6|TRBJ2-7|NA|13
CASSLAAGGSRYF
TGTGCCAGCAGCTTGGCCGCGGGGGGGAGCCGATACTTC